This section outlines one TCR beta chain sequence together with its context. Its specificity is unknown. This sample was taken from a study of post-analysis software for immune sequencing data. On the study more broadly: The disease courses spanned relapsing-remitting, secondary progressive and progressive-relapsing forms of multiple sclerosis.

The authors incorporated unique molecular identifiers into the TCR beta cDNA libraries. Via MiXCR, TCRdb re-called the PCR reads, giving one row per CDR3 protein. The sample has approximately 660,000 distinct CDR3 sequences; approximately 59% are singletons. Overall study results and limits: Significantly lower normalized Chao1 diversity was seen in multiple sclerosis patients than in controls. Co-batched samples clustered tightly together by F measure.

The clonotype comes from a girl aged 2 to 10 with multiple sclerosis. Sequenced material: blood.

Written as DNA, the CDR3 is TGTGCCAGCAGGACAGGGTTATACAATGAGCAGTTCTTC. This encodes CASRTGLYNEQFF. The chain carries TRBV19 and TRBJ2-1; 8 nucleotides line up with TRBD1. The CDR3 is made up of 13 amino acids. From germline, CDR1 is LNHDA and CDR2 SQIVND (reference sequence). The V segment lost 9 bases and the J segment 4 bases; nucleotides outside the gene matches: 5.